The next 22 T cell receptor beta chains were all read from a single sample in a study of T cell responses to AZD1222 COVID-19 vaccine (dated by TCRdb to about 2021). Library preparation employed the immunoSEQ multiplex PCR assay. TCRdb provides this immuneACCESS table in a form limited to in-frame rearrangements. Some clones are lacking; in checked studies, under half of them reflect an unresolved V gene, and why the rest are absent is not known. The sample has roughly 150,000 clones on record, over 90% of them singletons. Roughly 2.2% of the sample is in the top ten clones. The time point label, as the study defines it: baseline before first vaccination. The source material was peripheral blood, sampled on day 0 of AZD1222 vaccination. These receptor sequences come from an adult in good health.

CDR3 in amino acids: CASNRDSDIQYF. The CDR3 nucleotides read TGTGCCAGCAACAGGGATTCGGACATTCAGTACTTC. This sequence joins TRBV2 and TRBJ2-4, with a tentative D call TRBD1 (6 bases). Trimming left V 7 bases short and J 8 bases short, with 12 bases between. This CDR3 is built from 12 residues. CDR1 is SNHLY, CDR2 FYNNEI, per germline.

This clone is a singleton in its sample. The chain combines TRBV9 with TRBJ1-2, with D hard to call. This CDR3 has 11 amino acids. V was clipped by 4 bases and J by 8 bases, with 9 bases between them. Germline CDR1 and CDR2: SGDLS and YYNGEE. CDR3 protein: CASSPTKGYTF. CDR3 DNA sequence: TGTGCCAGCAGCCCCACGAAAGGCTACACCTTC.

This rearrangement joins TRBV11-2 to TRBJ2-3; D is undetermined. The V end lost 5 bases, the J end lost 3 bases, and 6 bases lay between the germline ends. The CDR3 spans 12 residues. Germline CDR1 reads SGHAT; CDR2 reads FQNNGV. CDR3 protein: CASSRWTDTQYF. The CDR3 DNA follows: TGTGCCAGCAGCCGTTGGACAGATACGCAGTATTTT.

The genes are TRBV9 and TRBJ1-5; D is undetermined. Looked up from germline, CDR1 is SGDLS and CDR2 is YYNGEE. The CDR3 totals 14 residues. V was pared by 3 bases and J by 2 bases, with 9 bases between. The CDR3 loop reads CASSASVRNQPQHF. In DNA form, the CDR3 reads TGTGCCAGCAGCGCTTCGGTTCGCAATCAGCCCCAGCATTTT.

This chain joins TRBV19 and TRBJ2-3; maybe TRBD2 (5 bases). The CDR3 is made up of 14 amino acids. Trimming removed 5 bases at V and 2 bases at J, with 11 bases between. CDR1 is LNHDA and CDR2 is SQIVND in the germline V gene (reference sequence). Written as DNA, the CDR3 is TGTGCCAGTAGTCCCACTAGGACCACAGATACGCAGTATTTT. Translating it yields CASSPTRTTDTQYF.

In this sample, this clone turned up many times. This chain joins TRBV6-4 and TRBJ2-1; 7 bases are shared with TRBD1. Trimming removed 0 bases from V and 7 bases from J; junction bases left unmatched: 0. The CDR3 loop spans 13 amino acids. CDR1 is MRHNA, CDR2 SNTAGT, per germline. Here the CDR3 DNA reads TGTGCCAGCAGTGACTCGGACAGGAATGAGCAGTTCTTC. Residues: CASSDSDRNEQFF.

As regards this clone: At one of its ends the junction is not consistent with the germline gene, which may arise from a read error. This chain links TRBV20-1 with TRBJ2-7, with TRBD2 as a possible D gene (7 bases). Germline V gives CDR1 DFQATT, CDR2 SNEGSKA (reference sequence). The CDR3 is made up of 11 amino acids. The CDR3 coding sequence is TGCAGTGCCGAACCGAGCGGGACACTGATCTTC. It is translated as CSAEPSGTLIF.

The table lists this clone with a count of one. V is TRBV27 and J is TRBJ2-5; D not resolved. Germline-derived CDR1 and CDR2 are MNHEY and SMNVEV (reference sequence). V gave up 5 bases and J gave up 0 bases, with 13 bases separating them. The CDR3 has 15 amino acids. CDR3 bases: TGTGCCAGCAGTCCAGGTTGGCGGAACCAAGAGACCCAGTACTTC. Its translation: CASSPGWRNQETQYF.

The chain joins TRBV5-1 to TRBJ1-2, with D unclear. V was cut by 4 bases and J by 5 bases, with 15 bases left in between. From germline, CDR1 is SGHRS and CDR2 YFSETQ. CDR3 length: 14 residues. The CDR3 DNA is TGCGCCAGCAGCCCCGGGCTCGGGGTTTATGGCTACACCTTC. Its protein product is CASSPGLGVYGYTF.

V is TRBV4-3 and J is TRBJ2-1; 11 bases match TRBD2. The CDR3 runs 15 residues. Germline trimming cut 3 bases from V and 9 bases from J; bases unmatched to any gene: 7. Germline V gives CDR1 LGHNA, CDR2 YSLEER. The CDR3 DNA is TGCGCCAGCAGCCAGCCCCTAGCGGGGGGAGGTGAGCAGTTCTTC. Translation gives CASSQPLAGGGEQFF.

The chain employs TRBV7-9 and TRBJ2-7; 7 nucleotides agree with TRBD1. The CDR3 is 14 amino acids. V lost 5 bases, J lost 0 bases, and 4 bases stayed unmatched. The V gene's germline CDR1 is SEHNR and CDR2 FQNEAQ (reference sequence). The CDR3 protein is CASSPQGSSYEQYF. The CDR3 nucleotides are TGTGCCAGCAGCCCACAGGGGAGCTCCTACGAGCAGTACTTC.

The CDR3 DNA sequence: TGTGCCAGCAGTCCCACGGCAGGACTCTATGGCTACACCTTC. Translating it yields CASSPTAGLYGYTF. The chain carries TRBV28 and TRBJ1-2; D is unresolved. The V gene lost 5 bases and the J gene lost 4 bases, with 14 bases spanning the gap. The CDR3 contains 14 residues. CDR1 MDHEN and CDR2 SYDVKM come from the germline V gene.

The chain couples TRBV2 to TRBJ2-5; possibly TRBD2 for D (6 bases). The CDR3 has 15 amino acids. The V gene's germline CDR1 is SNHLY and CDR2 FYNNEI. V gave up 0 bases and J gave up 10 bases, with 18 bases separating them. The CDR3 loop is CASSEAGRGGNDQYF. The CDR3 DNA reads TGTGCCAGCAGTGAAGCGGGGCGGGGTGGGAATGACCAGTACTTC.

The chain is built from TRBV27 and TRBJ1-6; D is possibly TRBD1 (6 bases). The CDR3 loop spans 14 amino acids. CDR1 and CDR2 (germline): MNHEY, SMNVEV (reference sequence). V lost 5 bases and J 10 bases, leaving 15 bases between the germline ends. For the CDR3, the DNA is TGTGCCAGCAGTGTAGTAGGGGGGGAATCACCCCTCCACTTT. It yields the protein CASSVVGGESPLHF.

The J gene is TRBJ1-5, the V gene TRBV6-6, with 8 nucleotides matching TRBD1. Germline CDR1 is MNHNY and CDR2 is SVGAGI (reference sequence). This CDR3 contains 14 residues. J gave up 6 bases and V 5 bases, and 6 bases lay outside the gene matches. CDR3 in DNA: TGTGCCAGCAGTGGACAGGGCGGAGGTCAGCCCCAGCATTTT. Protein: CASSGQGGGQPQHF.

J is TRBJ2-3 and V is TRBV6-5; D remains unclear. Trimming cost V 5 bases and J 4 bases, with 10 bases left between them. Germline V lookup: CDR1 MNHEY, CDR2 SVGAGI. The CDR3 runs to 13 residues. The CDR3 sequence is CASSITTSDTQYF. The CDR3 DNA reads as TGTGCCAGCAGTATTACGACCTCAGATACGCAGTATTTT.

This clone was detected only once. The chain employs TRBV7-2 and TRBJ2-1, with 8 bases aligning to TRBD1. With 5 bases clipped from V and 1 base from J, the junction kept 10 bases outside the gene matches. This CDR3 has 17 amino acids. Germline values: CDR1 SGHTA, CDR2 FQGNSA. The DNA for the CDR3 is TGTGCCAGCAGCCGCCAGGGGGCCGGATCGTCCTACAATGAGCAGTTCTTC. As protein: CASSRQGAGSSYNEQFF.

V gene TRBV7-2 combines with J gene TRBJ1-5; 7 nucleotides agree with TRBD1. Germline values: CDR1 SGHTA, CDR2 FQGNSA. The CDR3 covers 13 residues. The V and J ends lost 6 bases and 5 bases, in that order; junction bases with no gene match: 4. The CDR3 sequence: CASSQQGYQPQHF. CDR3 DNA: TGTGCCAGCAGTCAACAGGGGTATCAGCCCCAGCATTTT.

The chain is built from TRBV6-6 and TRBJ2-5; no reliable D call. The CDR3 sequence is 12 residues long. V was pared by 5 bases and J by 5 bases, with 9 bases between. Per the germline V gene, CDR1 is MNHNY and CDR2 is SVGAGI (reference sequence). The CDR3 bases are TGTGCCAGCAGTGGGGTGTCGGAGACCCAGTACTTC. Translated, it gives CASSGVSETQYF.

In nucleotides, the CDR3 is TGTGCCAGCAGTTTAAAGGGGGGAGCAGATACGCAGTATTTT. This translates into CASSLKGGADTQYF. The chain employs TRBV27 and TRBJ2-3; TRBD1 or TRBD2 may be the D gene (6 bases each). This CDR3 comprises 14 residues. Germline V gene sequence: CDR1 MNHEY, CDR2 SMNVEV (reference sequence). Deletions cut 2 bases from V and 4 bases from J, with 10 bases between.

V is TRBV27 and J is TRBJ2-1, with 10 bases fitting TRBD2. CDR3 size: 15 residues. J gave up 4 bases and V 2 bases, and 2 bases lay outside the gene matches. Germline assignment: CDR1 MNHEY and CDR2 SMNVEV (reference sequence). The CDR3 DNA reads TGTGCCAGCAGTTTAAGCGGGGGGGCATACAATGAGCAGTTCTTC. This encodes CASSLSGGAYNEQFF.

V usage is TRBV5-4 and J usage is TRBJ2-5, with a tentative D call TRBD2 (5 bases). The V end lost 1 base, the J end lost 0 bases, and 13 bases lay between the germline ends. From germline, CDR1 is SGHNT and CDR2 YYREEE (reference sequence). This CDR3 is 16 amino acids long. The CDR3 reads CASSLLAWPDQETQYF. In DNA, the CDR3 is TGTGCCAGCAGCTTGCTAGCCTGGCCTGACCAAGAGACCCAGTACTTC.